The rows below give T cell receptor beta chains drawn from one sample of a study of persistence of HIV-infected CD4 T cells. For these receptors, no antigen is known. Assay used: immunoSEQ multiplex PCR; TCRdb lists only in-frame clones, some missing. Among about 40,000 clones listed, around 78% were seen once. The source material was CD4+ T cells sorted from PBMCs after roughly 18-hour stimulation, sampled from a patient who received antiretroviral therapy. The receptors originated from an adult man with HIV who was CMV-seropositive. Both conserved end residues are trimmed from each CDR3.

>TRBJ1-6|TRBV5-6
ASSPGPAGSPLH
>TRBJ2-7|TRBV10-3
AISPGNRPYEQY
>TRBJ1-2|TRBV5-1
ASSLGTDTRGYT
>TRBJ1-6|TRBV24-1
ATSDLARGGSPLH
>TRBJ2-6|TRBV3-1/TRBV3-2
ASSQDAGYGANVLT
>TRBJ2-3|TRBV7-2
ASSSKPYTQY
>TRBJ2-4|TRBV7-9
ASSLEGQGKEGGIQY
>TRBJ1-3|TRBV6-5
AAGGGVFSGNTIY
>TRBJ2-2|TRBV25-1
ASSEDRGNTGELF
>TRBJ1-1|TRBV18
ASSGQNTEAF
>TRBJ1-2|TRBV19
ASNLGSNYGYT
>TRBJ1-3|TRBV27
ASSVTEPDFENTIY
>TRBJ2-1|TRBV6-1
ASSDPTRGEQF
>TRBJ2-5|TRBV7-9
ASSVSPIQY
>TRBJ2-5|TRBV29-1
SVGKGAMGETQY
>TRBJ2-7|TRBV14
ASSQGQGSSYEQY
>TRBJ1-6|TRBV14
ASSQERGGTVGSPLH
>TRBJ1-2|TRBV5-1
ASSSPGLPLYGYT
>TRBJ1-1|TRBV30
AWSVRTGGTEAF
>TRBJ1-5|TRBV30
AWSGTGVQPQH
>TRBJ2-7|TRBV27
ASSESRRDAYEQY
>TRBJ1-4|TRBV7-6
ASSAGKKLF
>TRBJ1-5|TRBV27
ASSPSRHNQPQH
>TRBJ1-1|TRBV3-1/TRBV3-2
ASTQAAGRTEAF
>TRBJ2-5|TRBV15
ATSTPGSVQETQY
>TRBJ2-6|TRBV7-2
ASSYSVSGSSGANVLT
>TRBJ2-5|TRBV14
ASSQGLAAYQETQY
>TRBJ1-2|TRBV29-1
SGGLGGHGYT
>TRBJ2-7|TRBV15
ATSRDLGRKTYEQY
>TRBJ1-2|TRBV5-4
ASSPRGGGDYGYT